This T cell receptor (beta chain) is from a study of early T cells in non-severe SARS-CoV-2 infection. The CDR3 is 20 amino acids. TCRdb recomputed calls from the 5' RACE reads with MiXCR, one row per CDR3 protein. The data hold tens of thousands of distinct CDR3 sequences, with under 10% observed a single time. The table lists this clonotype with a few counts. This clonotype originated in an adult who was a healthcare worker with PCR-confirmed SARS-CoV-2 infection or an uninfected control (not recorded which). The specimen sequenced was whole blood. The V gene is TRBV21-1, the J gene TRBJ2-2; TRBD1, the D gene given by the table, was not confirmed from the DNA. TRBV21-1 is classified as a pseudogene. This CDR3 reads CASSASKWGRPVGWSGELFF. In DNA form, the CDR3 reads TGTGCCAGCAGCGCCTCCAAATGGGGCAGGCCCGTCGGGTGGTCCGGGGAGCTGTTTTTT.